Below, 32 T cell receptor beta chains from the same sample are listed, as sequenced in a study of cytomegalovirus exposure and HLA in healthy donors. Vbeta (60) and Jbeta (13) primers were used in the PCR. TCRdb's table, derived via immunoSEQ multiplex PCR, lists solely in-frame clones and lacks some. The repertoire holds 200,000 or so clones, with 84% as singletons. Specimen: PBMCs. These receptors came from a boy under 18 in good health and CMV-seronegative.

This sequence joins TRBV7-8 and TRBJ2-5; TRBD2 matches 9 bases. The CDR3 covers 17 residues. The V gene end was trimmed by 7 bases and the J gene end by 4 bases; junction bases not matched to a gene: 16. Per germline, CDR1 SGHVS and CDR2 FQNEAQ. CDR3 amino acids: CASTLRREGLMRETQYF. Written as DNA, the CDR3 is TGTGCCAGCACCCTTCGGCGGGAGGGCCTAATGAGAGAGACCCAGTACTTC.

In this sample, this clone turned up once. The chain couples TRBV10-1 to TRBJ2-3; 7 bases line up with TRBD1. Germline CDR1 and CDR2: WNHNN and SYGVQD (reference sequence). J gave up 6 bases and V 3 bases, and 3 bases lay outside the gene matches. The CDR3 is 13 amino acids. The CDR3 nucleotides read TGCGCCAGCAGTGATAGGGGGCGGGATACGCAGTATTTT. Translation: CASSDRGRDTQYF.

The V and J genes are TRBV29-1 and TRBJ1-2; 7 bases line up with TRBD1. After removal of 3 bases from V and 4 bases from J, the junction contained 5 bases not matched to a gene. CDR1 is SQVTM and CDR2 is ANQGSEA in the germline V gene. The CDR3 contains 13 residues. CDR3 residues: CSVDSDRSYGYTF. The CDR3 coding sequence is TGCAGCGTTGATTCGGACAGGAGCTATGGCTACACCTTC.

V is TRBV2 and J is TRBJ1-2; 8 bases map to TRBD1. V gave up 6 bases and J gave up 2 bases; unmatched junction bases: 5. Germline V gene data show CDR1 as SNHLY and CDR2 as FYNNEI. This CDR3 has 14 amino acids. The CDR3 reads CASRRQGRNYGYTF. CDR3 in DNA: TGTGCCAGCAGACGACAGGGGAGGAACTATGGCTACACCTTC.

The V and J genes are TRBV30 and TRBJ2-5; TRBD2 matches 15 bases. CDR3 length: 14 amino acids. Germline values: CDR1 GTSNPN, CDR2 SVGIG (reference sequence). Trimming cost V 5 bases and J 5 bases; bases outside gene matches: 3. Here the CDR3 reads CAWDGTSGGETQYF. CDR3 DNA sequence: TGTGCCTGGGACGGGACTAGCGGGGGGGAGACCCAGTACTTC. Drawing the rest from reference TRBV30 and TRBJ2-5, the complete variable domain is SQTIHQWPATLVQPVGSPLSLECTVEGTSNPNLYWYRQAAGRGLQLLFYSVGIGQISSEVPQNLSASRPQDRQFILSSKKLLLSDSGFYLCAWDGTSGGETQYFGPGTRLLVL.

The chain employs TRBV6-5 and TRBJ2-7, with D perhaps TRBD2 (6 bases). Germline CDR1 MNHEY, CDR2 SVGAGI. Between the trimmed V and J ends, which lost 7 bases and 6 bases, there was a span of 16 bases. The CDR3 has 13 amino acids. The CDR3 loop is CASIGPAGFEQYF. CDR3 in DNA: TGTGCCAGCATTGGACCTGCGGGGTTCGAGCAGTACTTC.

V and J are TRBV27 and TRBJ2-5; 10 bases match TRBD2. The junction had 5 bases not matched to a gene; V was cut back by 6 bases and J by 4 bases. Germline V gene sequence: CDR1 MNHEY, CDR2 SMNVEV (reference sequence). The CDR3 extends over 14 amino acids. The CDR3 reads CASRSGRGRETQYF. CDR3 nucleotides: TGTGCCAGCAGAAGCGGGAGGGGGCGAGAGACCCAGTACTTC.

There are a few counts of this clone. The chain uses TRBV5-1 and TRBJ2-5; D unresolved. The CDR3 has 18 amino acids. CDR1 and CDR2 from the germline V gene are SGHRS and YFSETQ. V lost 5 bases and J lost 0, with 23 bases in between. CDR3 sequence reads: CASRLPADVREDQETQYF. CDR3 in DNA: TGCGCCAGCAGGCTCCCGGCTGATGTGCGAGAGGACCAAGAGACCCAGTACTTC. Filled out from reference TRBV5-1 and TRBJ2-5, the complete variable domain reads KAGVTQTPRYLIKTRGQQVTLSCSPISGHRSVSWYQQTPGQGLQFLFEYFSETQRNKGNFPGRFSGRQFSNSRSEMNVSTLELGDSALYLCASRLPADVREDQETQYFGPGTRLLVL.

The chain links TRBV27 to TRBJ1-5; D remains ambiguous. Germline V lookup: CDR1 MNHEY, CDR2 SMNVEV (reference sequence). The CDR3 contains 13 residues. Between the trimmed V and J ends, which lost 6 bases and 6 bases, there was a span of 12 bases. The CDR3, as DNA: TGTGCCAGCAGAGGTGGGAGTCTTCAGCCCCAGCATTTT. Residues: CASRGGSLQPQHF.

The rearrangement links TRBV9 to TRBJ2-2; D possibly corresponds to TRBD1 (6 bases). The CDR3 extends over 17 amino acids. Germline V CDR1 and CDR2: SGDLS, YYNGEE. V dropped 1 base and J dropped 0 bases, with 13 bases sitting between them. CDR3 region: CASSVMDRPANTGELFF. The CDR3 DNA reads as TGTGCCAGCAGCGTAATGGACAGACCTGCGAACACCGGGGAGCTGTTTTTT. Drawing the rest from reference TRBV9 and TRBJ2-2, the complete variable domain is DSGVTQTPKHLITATGQRVTLRCSPRSGDLSVYWYQQSLDQGLQFLIQYYNGEERAKGNILERFSAQQFPDLHSELNLSSLELGDSALYFCASSVMDRPANTGELFFGEGSRLTVL.

The chain is built from TRBV15 and TRBJ1-2; 7 nucleotides agree with TRBD1. V dropped 2 bases and J dropped 4; count of bases not matched to a gene: 1. The V gene's germline CDR1 is LNHNV and CDR2 YYDKDF (reference sequence). CDR3 size: 13 residues. The CDR3, as DNA: TGTGCCACCAGCAGAAGGGACAGCTATGGCTACACCTTC. As protein: CATSRRDSYGYTF.

This chain's CDR3 is CASSGPSGTGSSEQYF. In DNA, the CDR3 is TGTGCCAGCAGCGGACCATCCGGGACAGGGTCATCCGAGCAGTACTTC. The J gene is TRBJ2-7, the V gene TRBV27, with 9 bases lining up with TRBD1. The germline V gene has CDR1 MNHEY and CDR2 SMNVEV (reference sequence). V lost 6 bases to trimming and J lost 6 bases; unmatched junction nucleotides: 15. The CDR3 runs to 16 residues.

V is TRBV28 and J is TRBJ2-7, with 8 bases fitting TRBD2. The V gene end was trimmed by 4 bases and the J gene end by 0 bases; junction bases not matched to a gene: 2. Germline loops: CDR1 MDHEN, CDR2 SYDVKM. The CDR3 runs 14 residues. CDR3 sequence reads: CASSYSGSSYEQYF. For the CDR3, the DNA is TGTGCCAGCAGTTACAGCGGGAGCTCCTACGAGCAGTACTTC. Drawing the rest from reference TRBV28 and TRBJ2-7, the complete variable domain is DVKVTQSSRYLVKRTGEKVFLECVQDMDHENMFWYRQDPGLGLRLIYFSYDVKMKEKGDIPEGYSVSREKKERFSLILESASTNQTSMYLCASSYSGSSYEQYFGPGTRLTVT.

The chain couples TRBV7-9 to TRBJ2-7; D perhaps matches TRBD1 (5 bases). The CDR3 covers 16 residues. V was pared by 4 bases and J by 3 bases, with 19 bases between. Germline CDR1 SEHNR, CDR2 FQNEAQ (reference sequence). As DNA, the CDR3 is TGTGCCAGCAGCTCCCCCCCGACAGTGGCTGGCTACGAGCAGTACTTC. Protein: CASSSPPTVAGYEQYF.

The J gene is TRBJ1-1, the V gene TRBV7-9, with 7 positions matching TRBD1. Germline CDR1 SEHNR, CDR2 FQNEAQ (reference sequence). The CDR3 consists of 15 residues. The V and J ends lost 5 bases and 4 bases, in that order; junction bases with no gene match: 10. CDR3 protein: CASSPARQGSTEAFF. The CDR3 nucleotides read TGTGCCAGCAGCCCAGCTCGACAGGGAAGCACTGAAGCTTTCTTT.

This clone occurred a few times. V and J are TRBV4-3 and TRBJ1-1; D gene uncertain. Germline V gene sequence: CDR1 LGHNA, CDR2 YSLEER. The CDR3 contains 14 residues. The V end was cut by 2 bases, the J end by 4 bases, with 11 bases between. The CDR3 region has the DNA TGCGCCAGCAGCCAACTGGGAGGGAGCACTGAAGCTTTCTTT. Its protein is CASSQLGGSTEAFF.

The chain uses TRBV6-1 and TRBJ2-3, with TRBD1 matching 7 bases. The J segment lost 3 bases and the V segment lost 6 bases, leaving 9 bases of the junction unmatched. The germline CDR1 and CDR2 sequences are MNHNS and SASEGT. The CDR3 has 15 residues. The CDR3 bases are TGTGCCAGCAGCGTGACGACAGGGACGACAGATACGCAGTATTTT. It is translated as CASSVTTGTTDTQYF.

The chain has TRBV12-5 and TRBJ1-5; TRBD1 agrees at 9 bases. The CDR3 totals 19 residues. Germline trimming cut 3 bases from V and 2 bases from J; bases unmatched to any gene: 14. Germline CDR1 is LGHNT and CDR2 is FRNRAP. The CDR3 coding sequence is TGTGCTAGTGGTTTTGGTCGCGAAACAGGGGGCGGAGGCAATCAGCCCCAGCATTTT. Protein sequence: CASGFGRETGGGGNQPQHF. The whole variable domain, remainder taken from reference TRBV12-5 and TRBJ1-5, is DARVTQTPRHKVTEMGQEVTMRCQPILGHNTVFWYRQTMMQGLELLAYFRNRAPLDDSGMPKDRFSAEMPDATLATLKIQPSEPRDSAVYFCASGFGRETGGGGNQPQHFGDGTRLSIL.

The chain couples TRBV4-3 to TRBJ2-6; D not resolved. CDR1 LGHNA and CDR2 YSLEER come from the germline V gene. The V gene lost 0 bases and the J gene lost 4 bases, with 13 bases spanning the gap. CDR3 size: 17 residues. The CDR3 DNA sequence: TGCGCCAGCAGCCAAGATCGGGTAGTCTCCGGGGCCAACGTCCTGACTTTC. Translation gives CASSQDRVVSGANVLTF.

This chain connects TRBV5-1 to TRBJ1-5, with D perhaps matching TRBD1 (6 bases). Germline V lookup: CDR1 SGHRS, CDR2 YFSETQ. This CDR3 has 16 amino acids. V was cut by 3 bases and J by 5 bases, with 18 bases left in between. CDR3 DNA: TGCGCCAGCAGCTATTCCGGGACACGGGCTTATCAGCCCCAGCATTTT. Translated: CASSYSGTRAYQPQHF.

The V call is TRBV19, the J call TRBJ1-1; D is perhaps TRBD1 (5 bases). With 3 bases removed from V and 5 bases from J, the gap between germline ends came to 10 bases. Germline CDR1 LNHDA, CDR2 SQIVND (reference sequence). The CDR3 totals 13 residues. CDR3 coding DNA: TGTGCCAGTAGTATCAAAGGGGTAACTGAAGCTTTCTTT. Protein product: CASSIKGVTEAFF.

In DNA form, the CDR3 reads TGTGCCAGCAGTGAAGTTGTGAGGGCTAGCGGGGGTAACAATGAGCAGTTCTTC. This translates into CASSEVVRASGGNNEQFF. This rearrangement joins TRBV25-1 to TRBJ2-1, with TRBD2 matching over 10 bases. This CDR3 region has 18 residues. Germline CDR1 reads MGHDK; CDR2 reads SYGVNS. V dropped 2 bases and J dropped 5; count of bases not matched to a gene: 12.

The chain combines TRBV30 with TRBJ1-6, with 7 nucleotides matching TRBD1. With V trimmed by 1 base and J by 9 bases, 3 bases remained unmatched. This CDR3 region has 13 residues. Germline CDR1 reads GTSNPN; CDR2 reads SVGIG (reference sequence). The DNA for the CDR3 is TGTGCCTGGAGTGCCGACAGGGTTTCACCCCTCCACTTT. It encodes CAWSADRVSPLHF.

The V call is TRBV5-6, the J call TRBJ2-2; a possible D gene is TRBD1 (6 bases). Germline V gene sequence: CDR1 SGHDT, CDR2 YYEEEE. This CDR3 is built from 14 residues. Trimming took 5 bases from V and 3 from J, leaving 11 bases between them. The CDR3 sequence: CASRTGWDTGELFF. In DNA, the CDR3 is TGTGCCAGCAGAACAGGGTGGGACACCGGGGAGCTGTTTTTT.

V is TRBV19 and J is TRBJ1-1; 10 nucleotides line up with TRBD1. The CDR3 is 13 amino acids. J gave up 6 bases and V 9 bases, and 7 bases lay outside the gene matches. The germline gives CDR1 LNHDA, CDR2 SQIVND (reference sequence). The CDR3 sequence is CASRDRGRPEAFF. The CDR3, as DNA: TGTGCCAGCCGGGACAGGGGCAGGCCTGAAGCTTTCTTT.

The gene calls are TRBV6-1 and TRBJ2-2, with TRBD2 matching 10 bases. V was clipped by 8 bases and J by 5 bases; unmatched bases: 2. Germline V gene lookup returns CDR1 MNHNS and CDR2 SASEGT. CDR3 length: 13 residues. CDR3 nucleotides: TGTGCCAGCGCTAGCGGGAGAACCGGGGAGCTGTTTTTT. The encoded protein is CASASGRTGELFF.

The sample holds a few counts of this clone. CDR3 amino acids: CASSYDGQNTEAFF. For the CDR3, the DNA is TGTGCCAGCAGTTACGATGGACAGAACACTGAAGCTTTCTTT. The rearrangement uses TRBV6-6 and TRBJ1-1, with a tentative D call TRBD1 (5 bases). With 2 bases removed from V and 1 base from J, the gap between germline ends came to 8 bases. CDR1 is MNHNY, CDR2 SVGAGI, per germline (reference sequence). The CDR3 covers 14 residues.

Comments on this clone: Within the sample, other DNA sequences also encode this same CDR3. The chain links TRBV29-1 to TRBJ2-7, with TRBD2 matching 13 bases. The V gene end was trimmed by 5 bases and the J gene end by 7 bases; junction bases not matched to a gene: 8. CDR3 length: 14 residues. Germline CDR1 and CDR2: SQVTM and ANQGSEA. In DNA form, the CDR3 reads TGCAGCGTTCTAATACTAGCGGGGGGGCGGGAGCAGTACTTC. Protein product: CSVLILAGGREQYF.

This clone has more than one count but fewer than ten. V is TRBV6-5 and J is TRBJ2-7; D is ambiguous. This CDR3 spans 14 amino acids. Trimming left V 0 bases short and J 4 bases short, with 10 bases between. Per the germline V gene, CDR1 is MNHEY and CDR2 is SVGAGI. CDR3 loop: CASSYSRNGYEQYF. The DNA of the CDR3 is TGTGCCAGCAGTTACTCGAGAAACGGTTACGAGCAGTACTTC.

V is TRBV28 and J is TRBJ2-5; TRBD1 is a possible D gene (6 bases). This CDR3 comprises 15 residues. V was cut by 3 bases and J by 4 bases, with 15 bases left in between. Germline V lookup: CDR1 MDHEN, CDR2 SYDVKM. CDR3 nucleotide sequence: TGTGCCAGCAGTTTGGGGGCCCCCATGGGAGAGACCCAGTACTTC. Its translation is CASSLGAPMGETQYF.

The chain uses TRBV29-1 and TRBJ2-2; D remains unclear. This CDR3 has 12 amino acids. Germline V CDR1 and CDR2: SQVTM, ANQGSEA. V lost 7 bases and J lost 5, with 11 bases in between. The CDR3 region is CSATRSTGELFF. The CDR3 coding sequence is TGCAGCGCAACCCGGAGTACCGGGGAGCTGTTTTTT.

The chain joins TRBV13 to TRBJ1-1, with 7 bases fitting TRBD1. This CDR3 spans 17 amino acids. Germline CDR1 PRHDT, CDR2 FYEKMQ (reference sequence). V shed 4 bases, J shed 0 bases, and the junction held 11 bases outside the gene matches. The CDR3 nucleotides are TGTGCCAGCAGCTCAACAACAGGGGTCGTGATGAACACTGAAGCTTTCTTT. This sequence encodes CASSSTTGVVMNTEAFF.